Listed below are T cell receptor beta chains from one sample, sequenced in a study of beta chain features in type 1 diabetes. Data came from immunoSEQ multiplex PCR; TCRdb stores just in-frame clones and leaves some out. The repertoire holds 680,000 or so clones, with around 15% as singletons. Sequenced sample: naive CD4+ T cells from blood. All receptors come from a young man in good health. CDR3s include the opening cysteine and the closing phenylalanine or tryptophan. D genes are given only for firm matches. Not all rows give a size; the values are once, few, many and, for expanded clones, a class.

J gene | V gene | clone size | D gene | CDR3 DNA | CDR3 protein
TRBJ2-4 | TRBV28 | . | TRBD2 | TGTGCCAGCATTGGGACTAGCCAAGGGAAAAACATTCAGTACTTC | CASIGTSQGKNIQYF
TRBJ2-7 | TRBV19 | . | TRBD1 | TGTGCCAGTAGAGGGACAGGAATTAGCTACGAGCAGTACTTC | CASRGTGISYEQYF
TRBJ2-2 | TRBV23-1 | few | . | TGCGCCAGCAGTCGCGGTGGGCCGTGGACCGGGGAGCTGTTTTTT | CASSRGGPWTGELFF
TRBJ2-3 | TRBV14 | . | TRBD1 | TGTGCCAGCAGCCAAGATAAACGAGGGGGCGGTTTGACAGATACGCAGTATTTT | CASSQDKRGGGLTDTQYF
TRBJ1-1 | TRBV7-6 | . | . | TGTGCCAGCAGCTTAGTCGGGGGCCAGAACACTGAAGCTTTCTTT | CASSLVGGQNTEAFF
TRBJ1-1 | TRBV5-1 | . | TRBD1 | TGCGCCAGCAGCCCGTCCGGGACAGGGCGTAGGGGGAACACTGAAGCTTTCTTT | CASSPSGTGRRGNTEAFF
TRBJ2-3 | TRBV7-2 | . | . | TGTGCCAGCAGCCTGAGGGGGAGCACTAGCACAGATACGCAGTATTTT | CASSLRGSTSTDTQYF
TRBJ1-1 | TRBV27 | few | . | TGTGCCAGCAGTACCTCAGGGATAACCTCTCGCAATGAAGCTTTCTTT | CASSTSGITSRNEAFF
TRBJ2-7 | TRBV7-9 | few | . | TGTGCCAGCAGTCCCGGGACCCGAATACTGTCCGAGCAGTACTTC | CASSPGTRILSEQYF
TRBJ2-2 | TRBV7-9 | few | . | TGTGCCAGCAGCTTCCCTAGGGGGACCGGGGAGCTGTTTTTT | CASSFPRGTGELFF
TRBJ1-3 | TRBV9 | few | . | TGTGCCAGCAGCCCGGGACAAAACTCTGGAAACACCATATATTTT | CASSPGQNSGNTIYF
TRBJ2-5 | TRBV14 | . | . | TGTGCCAGCAGCCAAGGGTACTTTTTAGGGCCTCAAGAGACCCAGTACTTC | CASSQGYFLGPQETQYF
TRBJ2-3 | TRBV29-1 | . | . | TGCAGCGTTGCAGGGCGGCTTGCAGATACGCAGTATTTT | CSVAGRLADTQYF
TRBJ2-1 | TRBV4-3 | few | TRBD2 | TGCGCCAGCAGCCACGGGACTAGCGGAAGCTCCTACAATGAGCAGTTCTTC | CASSHGTSGSSYNEQFF
TRBJ2-7 | TRBV4-1 | few | TRBD1 | TGCGCCAGCAGCCATGGACAGGGCGGAGACGAGCAGTACTTC | CASSHGQGGDEQYF
TRBJ1-1 | TRBV9 | . | . | TGTGCCAGCAGCGTAGAAGTAGGGCCTAAAACTGAAGCTTTCTTT | CASSVEVGPKTEAFF
TRBJ2-3 | TRBV7-3 | few | TRBD1 | TGTGCCAGCAGCGGGACAGGGGCTAGCACAGATACGCAGTATTTT | CASSGTGASTDTQYF
TRBJ2-2 | TRBV28 | . | TRBD1 | TGTGCCAGCAGTCCGCACAGGGACAGAACCGGGGAGCTGTTTTTT | CASSPHRDRTGELFF
TRBJ1-4 | TRBV5-5 | few | . | TGTGCCAGCAGCCTGGGAAGGGGCCAGCTTAATGAAAAACTGTTTTTT | CASSLGRGQLNEKLFF
TRBJ1-4 | TRBV27 | few | TRBD1 | TGTGCCAGCAGTTCACGGACAGGGGGGAATGAAAAACTGTTTTTT | CASSSRTGGNEKLFF
TRBJ1-2 | TRBV28 | few | . | TGTGCCAGCAGTTTGGAAGGGGGCTATGGCTACACCTTC | CASSLEGGYGYTF
TRBJ2-1 | TRBV19 | . | . | TGTGCCAGTAGTATATATTGGGCCCCCCGGACAAGGAGAAATGAGCAGTTCTTC | CASSIYWAPRTRRNEQFF
TRBJ2-7 | TRBV5-1 | few | TRBD1 | TGCGCCAGCAGCTTGGCCTTAGGGACAGGAAGCTACGAGCAGTACTTC | CASSLALGTGSYEQYF
TRBJ2-5 | TRBV19 | . | TRBD1 | TGTGCCAGTAGTGTGACAGGGGGAGAGACCCAGTACTTC | CASSVTGGETQYF
TRBJ1-5 | TRBV29-1 | few | TRBD1 | TGCAGCGTGGGACAGGGAAATCAGCCCCAGCATTTT | CSVGQGNQPQHF
TRBJ2-7 | TRBV6-5 | few | TRBD1 | TGTGCCAGCAGTTCGCCGGGACAGGGGGCGCGCGAGCAGTACTTC | CASSSPGQGAREQYF
TRBJ1-2 | TRBV6-6 | . | . | TGTGCCAGCACGGGAAGGGACTATGGCTACACCTTC | CASTGRDYGYTF
TRBJ2-5 | TRBV18 | . | TRBD2 | TGTGCCAGCTCACCGTCTAGCGGGAGTACGGAGACCCAGTACTTC | CASSPSSGSTETQYF